Described below is a single T cell receptor beta chain sequence and its context. Its target is not known. This sample was included in a study of T-cell memory formation after mild COVID-19. For the study at large: For the most part, TCR clusters were specific to one donor. Whole-study findings and limits: SARS-CoV-2 specificity of second-wave clones peaking day 37 was unconfirmed. Pre-infection memory contained some responding clones, which suggested that cross-reactive memory had joined.

This CDR3 region has 16 residues. UMIs and sample barcodes were carried by the TCR alpha and TCR beta cDNA libraries that 5'RACE produced using constant-segment primers. TCRdb reprocessed the 5' RACE reads via MiXCR and lists one record per CDR3 protein. The table has about 470,000 distinct CDR3 sequences, roughly 25% seen once; the top ten hold approximately 12%. J is TRBJ1-2 and V is TRBV21-1; the D call TRBD1 from the table was never checked on the DNA. TRBV21-1 is a known pseudogene. The sample taken for sequencing was PBMCs or a T cell subset sorted from them (not recorded which). The sequence was collected from an adult woman who had mild COVID-19 (a few samples of this study predate the infection). Cell type and time point are not known. DNA of the CDR3: TGTGCCAGCAGTCTGGGACAGGGGCGGTCGATCCATGGCTACACCTTC. It yields the protein CASSLGQGRSIHGYTF.